This T cell receptor (beta chain) was identified in a study of control samples from healthy donors and cancer patients. The V gene lost 4 bases and the J gene lost 4 bases, with 12 bases spanning the gap. Germline assignment: CDR1 SGDLS and CDR2 YYNGEE. CDR3 length: 14 amino acids. Data came from immunoSEQ multiplex PCR; TCRdb stores just in-frame clones and leaves some out. Of under 85,000 clones listed, roughly 82% were seen once; the top ten hold about 3%. The sequenced material came from PBMCs. This clonotype was sampled from a woman in her 50s with lung cancer. V is TRBV9 and J is TRBJ2-1; TRBD1 might be the D (6 bases). The CDR3 nucleotides are TGTGCCAGCAGCCCTGGGGACACTTACAATGAGCAGTTCTTC. It translates to CASSPGDTYNEQFF.